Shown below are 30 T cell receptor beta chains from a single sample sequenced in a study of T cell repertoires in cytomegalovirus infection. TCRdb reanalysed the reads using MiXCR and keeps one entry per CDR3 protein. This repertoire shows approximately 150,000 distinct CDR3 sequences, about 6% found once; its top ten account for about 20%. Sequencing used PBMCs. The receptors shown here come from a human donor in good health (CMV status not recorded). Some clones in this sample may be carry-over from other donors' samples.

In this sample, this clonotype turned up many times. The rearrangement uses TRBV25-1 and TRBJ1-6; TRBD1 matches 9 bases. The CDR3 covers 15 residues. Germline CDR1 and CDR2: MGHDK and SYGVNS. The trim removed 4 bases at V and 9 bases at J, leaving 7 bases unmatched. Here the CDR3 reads CASSAPDRGGSPLHF. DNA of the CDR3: TGTGCCAGCAGTGCCCCGGACAGGGGAGGTTCACCCCTCCACTTT.

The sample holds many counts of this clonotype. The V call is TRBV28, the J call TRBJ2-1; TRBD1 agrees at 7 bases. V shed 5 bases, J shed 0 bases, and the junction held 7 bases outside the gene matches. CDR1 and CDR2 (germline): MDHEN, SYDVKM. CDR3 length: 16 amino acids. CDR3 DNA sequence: TGTGCCAGCAGTGTAACCGGGACAGACTCCTACAATGAGCAGTTCTTC. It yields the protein CASSVTGTDSYNEQFF.

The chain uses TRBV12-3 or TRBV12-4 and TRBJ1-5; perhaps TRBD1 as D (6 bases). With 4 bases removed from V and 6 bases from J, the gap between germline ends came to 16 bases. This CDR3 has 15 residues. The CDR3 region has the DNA TGTGCCAGCAGTTCGTTGTGGGGGGCAAGTCAGCCCCAGCATTTT. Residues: CASSSLWGASQPQHF.

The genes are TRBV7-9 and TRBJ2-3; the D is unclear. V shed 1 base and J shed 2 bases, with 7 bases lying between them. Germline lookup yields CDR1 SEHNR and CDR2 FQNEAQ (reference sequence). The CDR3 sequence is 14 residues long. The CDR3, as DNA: TGTGCCAGCAGCTTAGTATCTAACACAGATACGCAGTATTTT. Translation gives CASSLVSNTDTQYF.

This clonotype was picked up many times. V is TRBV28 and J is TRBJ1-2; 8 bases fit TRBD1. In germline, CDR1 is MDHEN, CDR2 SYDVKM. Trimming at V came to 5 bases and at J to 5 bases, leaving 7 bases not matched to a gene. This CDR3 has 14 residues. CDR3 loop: CASSPAGQGYGYTF. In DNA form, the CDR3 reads TGTGCCAGCAGTCCAGCCGGACAGGGTTATGGCTACACCTTC.

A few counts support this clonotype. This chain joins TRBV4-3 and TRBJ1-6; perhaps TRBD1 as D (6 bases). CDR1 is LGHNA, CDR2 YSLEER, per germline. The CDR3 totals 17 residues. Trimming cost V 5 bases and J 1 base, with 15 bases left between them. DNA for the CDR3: TGCGCCAGCAGCTCGGATTTAGGGGGTTCCTATAATTCACCCCTCCACTTT. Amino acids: CASSSDLGGSYNSPLHF.

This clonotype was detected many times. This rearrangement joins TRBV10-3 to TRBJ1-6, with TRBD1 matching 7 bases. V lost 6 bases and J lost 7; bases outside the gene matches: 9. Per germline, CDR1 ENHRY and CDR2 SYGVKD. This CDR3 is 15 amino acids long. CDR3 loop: CAISSTGETNSPLHF. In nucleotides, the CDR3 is TGTGCCATCAGCTCCACAGGGGAGACAAATTCACCCCTCCACTTT.

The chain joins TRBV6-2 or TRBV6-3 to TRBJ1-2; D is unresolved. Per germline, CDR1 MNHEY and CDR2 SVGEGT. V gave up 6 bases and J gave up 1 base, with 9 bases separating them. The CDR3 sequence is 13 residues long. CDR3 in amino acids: CASSWASNYGYTF. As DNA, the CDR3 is TGTGCCAGCAGCTGGGCCAGTAACTATGGCTACACCTTC.

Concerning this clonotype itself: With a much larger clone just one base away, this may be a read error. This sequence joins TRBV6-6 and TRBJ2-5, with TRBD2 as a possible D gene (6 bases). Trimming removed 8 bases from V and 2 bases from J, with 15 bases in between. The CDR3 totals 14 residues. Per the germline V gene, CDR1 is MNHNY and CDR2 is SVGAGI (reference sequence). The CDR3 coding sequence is TGTGCCAGCGCATTTGGAGGGCTGCAAGAGACCCAGTACTTC. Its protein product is CASAFGGLQETQYF.

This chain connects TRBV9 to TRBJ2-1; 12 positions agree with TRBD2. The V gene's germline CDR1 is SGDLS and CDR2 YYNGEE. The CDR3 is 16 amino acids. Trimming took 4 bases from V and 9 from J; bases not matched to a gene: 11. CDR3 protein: CASSPRLAGARGEQFF. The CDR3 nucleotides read TGTGCCAGCAGCCCACGACTAGCGGGGGCCAGGGGTGAGCAGTTCTTC.

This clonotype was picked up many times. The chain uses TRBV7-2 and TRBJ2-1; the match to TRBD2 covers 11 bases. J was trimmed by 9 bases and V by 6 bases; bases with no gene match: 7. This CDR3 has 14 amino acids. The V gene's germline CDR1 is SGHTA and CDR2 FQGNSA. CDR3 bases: TGTGCCAGCAGGGTAGCGGGGGGGCAGATTGAGCAGTTCTTC. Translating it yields CASRVAGGQIEQFF.

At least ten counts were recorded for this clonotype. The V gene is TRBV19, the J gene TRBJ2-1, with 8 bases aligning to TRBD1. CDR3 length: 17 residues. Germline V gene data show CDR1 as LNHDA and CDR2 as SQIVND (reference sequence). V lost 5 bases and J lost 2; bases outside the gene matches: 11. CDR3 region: CASSPRTGIGAYNEQFF. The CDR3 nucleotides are TGTGCCAGTAGTCCGCGGACAGGGATCGGGGCCTACAATGAGCAGTTCTTC.

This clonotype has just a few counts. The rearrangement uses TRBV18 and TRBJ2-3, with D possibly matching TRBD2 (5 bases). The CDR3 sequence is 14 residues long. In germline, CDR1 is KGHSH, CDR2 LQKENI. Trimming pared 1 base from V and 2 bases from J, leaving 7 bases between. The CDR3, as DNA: TGTGCCAGCTCACCACTCGGGGACACAGATACGCAGTATTTT. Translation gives CASSPLGDTDTQYF.

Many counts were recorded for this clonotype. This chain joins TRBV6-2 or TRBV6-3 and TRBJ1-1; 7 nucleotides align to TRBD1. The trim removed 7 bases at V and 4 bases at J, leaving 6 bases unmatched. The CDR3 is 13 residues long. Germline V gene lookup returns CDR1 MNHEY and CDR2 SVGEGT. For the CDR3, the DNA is TGTGCCAGCACTCGAGGGGGCGGCACTGAAGCTTTCTTT. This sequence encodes CASTRGGGTEAFF.

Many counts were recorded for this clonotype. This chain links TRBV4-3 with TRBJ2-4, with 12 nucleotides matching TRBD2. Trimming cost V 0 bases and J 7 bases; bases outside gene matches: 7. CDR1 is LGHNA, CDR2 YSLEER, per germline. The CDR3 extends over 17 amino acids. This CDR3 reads CASSQEGTSGGRNIQYF. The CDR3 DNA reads TGCGCCAGCAGCCAAGAGGGAACTAGCGGGGGGCGGAACATTCAGTACTTC.

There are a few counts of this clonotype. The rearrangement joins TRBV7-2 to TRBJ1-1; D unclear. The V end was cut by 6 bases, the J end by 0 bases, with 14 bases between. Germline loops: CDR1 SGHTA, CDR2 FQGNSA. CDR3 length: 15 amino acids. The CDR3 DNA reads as TGTGCCAGCAGTCCGAGGACTACAATGAACACTGAAGCTTTCTTT. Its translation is CASSPRTTMNTEAFF.

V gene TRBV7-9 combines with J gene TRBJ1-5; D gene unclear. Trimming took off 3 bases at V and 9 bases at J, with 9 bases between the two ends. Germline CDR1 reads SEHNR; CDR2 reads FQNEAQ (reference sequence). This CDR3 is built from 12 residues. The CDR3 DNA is TGTGCCAGCAGCTTCCCGTCCGGGCCCCAGCATTTT. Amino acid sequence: CASSFPSGPQHF. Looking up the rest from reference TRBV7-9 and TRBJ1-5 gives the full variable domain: DTGVSQNPRHKITKRGQNVTFRCDPISEHNRLYWYRQTLGQGPEFLTYFQNEAQLEKSRLLSDRFSAERPKGSFSTLEIQRTEQGDSAMYLCASSFPSGPQHFGDGTRLSIL.

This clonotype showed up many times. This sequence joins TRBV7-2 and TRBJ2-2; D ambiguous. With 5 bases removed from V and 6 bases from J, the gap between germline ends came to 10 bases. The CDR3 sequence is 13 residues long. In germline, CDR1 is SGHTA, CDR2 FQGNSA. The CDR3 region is CASSAHMAGELFF. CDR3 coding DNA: TGTGCCAGCAGCGCCCACATGGCCGGGGAGCTGTTTTTT.

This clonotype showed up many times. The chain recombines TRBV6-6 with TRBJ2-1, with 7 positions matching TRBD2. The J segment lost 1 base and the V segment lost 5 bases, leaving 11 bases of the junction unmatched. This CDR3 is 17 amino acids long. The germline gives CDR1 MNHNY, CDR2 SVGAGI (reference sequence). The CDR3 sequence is CASSLLSGLTSYNEQFF. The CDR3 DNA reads TGTGCCAGCAGTCTTCTCTCGGGACTAACTTCCTACAATGAGCAGTTCTTC.

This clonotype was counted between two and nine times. The CDR3 sequence is CSADNNEQFF. The CDR3 DNA reads as TGCAGTGCTGATAACAATGAGCAGTTCTTC. The V and J genes are TRBV20-1 and TRBJ2-1; no clear D gene. Germline CDR1 and CDR2: DFQATT and SNEGSKA (reference sequence). Trimming removed 5 bases at V and 5 bases at J, with 4 bases between. This CDR3 region has 10 residues.

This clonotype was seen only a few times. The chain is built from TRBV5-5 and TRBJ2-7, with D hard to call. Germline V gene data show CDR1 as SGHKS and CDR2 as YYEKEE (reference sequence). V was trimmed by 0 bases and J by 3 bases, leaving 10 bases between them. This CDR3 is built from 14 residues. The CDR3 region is CASSLGTFSYEQYF. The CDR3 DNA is TGTGCCAGCAGCTTGGGGACCTTCAGCTACGAGCAGTACTTC.

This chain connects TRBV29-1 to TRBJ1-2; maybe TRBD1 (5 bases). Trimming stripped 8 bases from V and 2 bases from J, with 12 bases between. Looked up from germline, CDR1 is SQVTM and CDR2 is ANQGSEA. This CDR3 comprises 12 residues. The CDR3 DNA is TGCAGCACCAGGGCAGCAAACTATGGCTACACCTTC. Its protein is CSTRAANYGYTF.

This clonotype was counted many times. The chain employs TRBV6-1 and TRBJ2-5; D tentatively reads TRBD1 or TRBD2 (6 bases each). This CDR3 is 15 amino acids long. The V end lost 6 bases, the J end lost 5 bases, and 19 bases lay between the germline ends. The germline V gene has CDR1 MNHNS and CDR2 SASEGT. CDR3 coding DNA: TGTGCCAGCAGCCAACGGGGGCGTGGGCGTGAGACCCAGTACTTC. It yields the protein CASSQRGRGRETQYF.

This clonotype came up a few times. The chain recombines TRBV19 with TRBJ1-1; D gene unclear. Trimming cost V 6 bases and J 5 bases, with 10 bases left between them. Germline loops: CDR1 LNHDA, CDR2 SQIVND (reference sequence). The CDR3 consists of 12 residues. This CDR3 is CASSREVTEAFF. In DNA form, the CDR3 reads TGTGCCAGTAGCCGGGAGGTTACTGAAGCTTTCTTT.

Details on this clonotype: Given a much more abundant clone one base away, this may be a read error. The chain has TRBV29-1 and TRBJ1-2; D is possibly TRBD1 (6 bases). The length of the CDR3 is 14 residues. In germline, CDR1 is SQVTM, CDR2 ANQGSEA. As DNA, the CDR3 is TGCAGCGTTGACCAGACAGGCTCTAACTATGGCTACGCCTTC. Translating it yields CSVDQTGSNYGYAF.

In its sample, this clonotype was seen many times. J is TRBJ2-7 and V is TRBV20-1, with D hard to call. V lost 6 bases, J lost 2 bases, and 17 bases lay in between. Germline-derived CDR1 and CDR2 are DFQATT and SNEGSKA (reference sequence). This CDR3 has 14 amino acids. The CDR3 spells CSALLVRRAYEQYF. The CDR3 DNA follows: TGCAGTGCCCTGCTTGTGCGGCGAGCCTACGAGCAGTACTTC.

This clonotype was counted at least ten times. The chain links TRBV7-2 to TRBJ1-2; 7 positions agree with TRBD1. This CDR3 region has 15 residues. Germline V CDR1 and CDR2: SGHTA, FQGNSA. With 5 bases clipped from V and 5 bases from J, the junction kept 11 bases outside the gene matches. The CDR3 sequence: CASSPRQGLVYGYTF. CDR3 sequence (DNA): TGTGCCAGCAGCCCGCGACAGGGTTTGGTTTATGGCTACACCTTC.

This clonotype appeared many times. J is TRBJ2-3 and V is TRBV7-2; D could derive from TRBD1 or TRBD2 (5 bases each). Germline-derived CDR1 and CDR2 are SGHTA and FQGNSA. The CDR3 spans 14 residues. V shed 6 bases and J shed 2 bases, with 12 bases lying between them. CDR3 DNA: TGTGCCAGCAGTGTAATGGGGGTCACAGATACGCAGTATTTT. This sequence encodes CASSVMGVTDTQYF.

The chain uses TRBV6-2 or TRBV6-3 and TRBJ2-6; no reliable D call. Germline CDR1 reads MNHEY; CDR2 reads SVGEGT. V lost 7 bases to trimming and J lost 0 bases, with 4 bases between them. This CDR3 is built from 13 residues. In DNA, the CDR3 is TGTGCCAGCACCAGCTCTGGGGCCAACGTCCTGACTTTC. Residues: CASTSSGANVLTF.

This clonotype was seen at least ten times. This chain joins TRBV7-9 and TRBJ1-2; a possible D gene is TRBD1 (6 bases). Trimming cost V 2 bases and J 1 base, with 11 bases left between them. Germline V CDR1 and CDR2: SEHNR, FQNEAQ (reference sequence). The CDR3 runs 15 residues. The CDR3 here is CASSLSGALNYGYTF. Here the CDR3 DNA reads TGTGCCAGCAGCTTATCAGGGGCACTTAACTATGGCTACACCTTC.